These 21 T cell receptor beta chains were all obtained from the same sample, sequenced in a study of OX40 agonist ivuxolimab in advanced cancers. TCRdb's copy holds only in-frame clones and misses some; the assay was immunoSEQ multiplex PCR. Found here are 100,000 to 140,000 clones, under 95% of them singletons; the top ten hold roughly 1.1%. The sample here was CD4+ or CD8+ T cells sorted from blood, taken in a trial of the OX40 agonist ivuxolimab. The receptors were sampled from an adult with an advanced solid tumor such as melanoma, head and neck, liver or kidney cancer.

V is TRBV5-5 and J is TRBJ1-4; a possible D gene is TRBD1 (6 bases). CDR1 and CDR2 from the germline V gene are SGHKS and YYEKEE (reference sequence). Between the trimmed V and J ends, which lost 7 bases and 0 bases, there was a span of 13 bases. The CDR3 runs to 15 residues. As DNA, the CDR3 is TGTGCCAGCGGGGCAGGGGAGACAACTAATGAAAAACTGTTTTTT. As protein: CASGAGETTNEKLFF.

This chain uses TRBV5-6 with TRBJ2-7, with TRBD1 matching over 9 bases. This CDR3 is 15 amino acids long. V lost 3 bases to trimming and J lost 5 bases; unmatched junction nucleotides: 9. In germline, CDR1 is SGHDT, CDR2 YYEEEE. The CDR3 is CASSSGQGVVDEQYF. The CDR3 DNA reads as TGTGCCAGCAGCTCGGGACAGGGAGTAGTGGACGAGCAGTACTTC.

The sample holds a few counts of this clone. The chain has TRBV7-2 and TRBJ1-5; D remains unclear. V lost 6 bases and J 5 bases, leaving 11 bases between the germline ends. The CDR3 has 13 amino acids. Germline values: CDR1 SGHTA, CDR2 FQGNSA. DNA of the CDR3: TGTGCCAGCAGTCGTATTTTGGATCAGCCCCAGCATTTT. Encoded protein: CASSRILDQPQHF.

This clone has just a few counts. The chain carries TRBV5-4 and TRBJ2-2, with 9 positions matching TRBD1. The CDR3 is 15 amino acids. Germline V gene data show CDR1 as SGHNT and CDR2 as YYREEE (reference sequence). The V gene end was trimmed by 6 bases and the J gene end by 2 bases; junction bases not matched to a gene: 5. In DNA, the CDR3 is TGTGCCAGCACTCACAGGGGGCGCAACACCGGGGAGCTGTTTTTT. Protein product: CASTHRGRNTGELFF.

This CDR3 is CASSISQDTGELFF. The CDR3, as DNA: TGTGCCAGTAGTATATCACAGGACACCGGGGAGCTGTTTTTT. This chain links TRBV19 with TRBJ2-2; D might be TRBD1 (5 bases). Germline V gene data show CDR1 as LNHDA and CDR2 as SQIVND (reference sequence). This CDR3 comprises 14 residues. Deletions cut 2 bases from V and 3 bases from J, with 7 bases between.

V gene TRBV28 combines with J gene TRBJ2-7, with D possibly matching TRBD1 (6 bases). Germline V gives CDR1 MDHEN, CDR2 SYDVKM. The CDR3 is 14 amino acids. Trimming cost V 5 bases and J 6 bases, with 17 bases left between them. CDR3 amino acids: CASSPINRVGEQYF. CDR3 sequence (DNA): TGTGCCAGCAGTCCGATAAACAGGGTTGGCGAGCAGTACTTC. Full variable domain (remainder filled in from reference TRBV28 and TRBJ2-7): DVKVTQSSRYLVKRTGEKVFLECVQDMDHENMFWYRQDPGLGLRLIYFSYDVKMKEKGDIPEGYSVSREKKERFSLILESASTNQTSMYLCASSPINRVGEQYFGPGTRLTVT.

The V call is TRBV10-3, the J call TRBJ2-3; maybe TRBD2 (5 bases). This CDR3 spans 15 amino acids. The germline V gene has CDR1 ENHRY and CDR2 SYGVKD. Deletions cut 6 bases from V and 6 bases from J, with 19 bases between. The CDR3 spells CAIREDRGLDDTQYF. Here the CDR3 DNA reads TGTGCCATCAGGGAGGACCGCGGGCTTGACGATACGCAGTATTTT.

The V gene is TRBV6-5, the J gene TRBJ1-4; D remains unclear. Germline V gene data show CDR1 as MNHEY and CDR2 as SVGAGI. The germline V and J ends were trimmed by 5 bases and 7 bases, with 11 bases remaining between them. This CDR3 comprises 13 residues. CDR3 DNA sequence: TGTGCCAGCAGTACGGAGGGTGGTGAAAAACTGTTTTTT. Its translation is CASSTEGGEKLFF.

The chain employs TRBV28 and TRBJ2-7; TRBD1 aligns across 7 bases. The germline gives CDR1 MDHEN, CDR2 SYDVKM. This CDR3 has 15 amino acids. V was clipped by 4 bases and J by 2 bases; unmatched bases: 8. This CDR3 reads CASSWGTATAYEQYF. In DNA form, the CDR3 reads TGTGCCAGCAGTTGGGGGACAGCTACTGCCTACGAGCAGTACTTC.

V and J are TRBV27 and TRBJ1-5, with D hard to call. The CDR3 has 14 amino acids. Trimming took off 3 bases at V and 3 bases at J, with 9 bases between the two ends. Germline CDR1 reads MNHEY; CDR2 reads SMNVEV (reference sequence). The CDR3 DNA follows: TGTGCCAGCAGTTTTTCGGGGAACAATCAGCCCCAGCATTTT. This sequence encodes CASSFSGNNQPQHF.

The chain uses TRBV19 and TRBJ2-2; 7 nucleotides align to TRBD1. The CDR3 is made up of 15 amino acids. After removal of 9 bases from V and 0 bases from J, the junction contained 7 bases not matched to a gene. CDR1 is LNHDA, CDR2 SQIVND, per germline (reference sequence). The CDR3 loop reads CASLGQIANTGELFF. In nucleotides, the CDR3 is TGTGCCAGCCTGGGACAGATCGCGAACACCGGGGAGCTGTTTTTT.

The V call is TRBV5-6, the J call TRBJ1-5, with D unclear. Deletions cut 0 bases from V and 0 bases from J, with 10 bases between. Germline V gene sequence: CDR1 SGHDT, CDR2 YYEEEE. This CDR3 spans 16 amino acids. The CDR3 here is CASSLAGSSSNQPQHF. CDR3 coding DNA: TGTGCCAGCAGCTTGGCCGGCAGCAGTAGCAATCAGCCCCAGCATTTT.

CDR3 in amino acids: CASSPPGRENQPQHF. For the CDR3, the DNA is TGTGCCAGCTCACCACCGGGCAGGGAAAATCAGCCCCAGCATTTT. The chain has TRBV18 and TRBJ1-5, with TRBD1 as a possible D gene (5 bases). CDR3 length equals 15 residues. Trimming took off 0 bases at V and 4 bases at J, with 10 bases between the two ends. The germline gives CDR1 KGHSH, CDR2 LQKENI.

The chain uses TRBV28 and TRBJ1-1, with 8 bases fitting TRBD1. V gave up 3 bases and J gave up 2 bases; unmatched junction bases: 8. The CDR3 is 16 amino acids. Germline V lookup: CDR1 MDHEN, CDR2 SYDVKM. CDR3 nucleotide sequence: TGTGCCAGCAGTTTTAATTCTGCAGGGGGCAACACTGAAGCTTTCTTT. It translates to CASSFNSAGGNTEAFF.

The table lists this clone with a count of one. The V gene is TRBV7-9, the J gene TRBJ1-1; no clear D gene. V was clipped by 4 bases and J by 9 bases, with 12 bases between them. This CDR3 is built from 12 residues. Germline lookup yields CDR1 SEHNR and CDR2 FQNEAQ (reference sequence). The CDR3, as DNA: TGTGCCAGCAGCTCGCGGACCATGAAAGCTTTCTTT. It translates to CASSSRTMKAFF.

CDR3: CASSQDGSFTEAFF. CDR3 nucleotide sequence: TGTGCCAGCAGCCAAGATGGGAGTTTCACTGAAGCTTTCTTT. The rearrangement uses TRBV14 and TRBJ1-1, with D hard to call. V was cut by 0 bases and J by 4 bases, with 9 bases left in between. The germline CDR1 and CDR2 sequences are SGHDN and FVKESK. This CDR3 is built from 14 residues.

The gene calls are TRBV19 and TRBJ2-5; possibly TRBD1 for D (6 bases). This CDR3 has 15 residues. Deletions cut 3 bases from V and 5 bases from J, with 16 bases between. CDR1 LNHDA and CDR2 SQIVND come from the germline V gene (reference sequence). This CDR3 reads CASSIRTVGEETQYF. The CDR3 DNA reads TGTGCCAGTAGTATTAGGACAGTCGGGGAGGAGACCCAGTACTTC.

The V and J genes are TRBV7-8 and TRBJ1-2; perhaps TRBD1 as D (6 bases). The V gene's germline CDR1 is SGHVS and CDR2 FQNEAQ. The germline V and J ends were trimmed by 4 bases and 5 bases, with 17 bases remaining between them. The CDR3 runs to 15 residues. CDR3 nucleotides: TGTGCCAGCAGCTCGACAGGATTGAACTCTTATGGCTACACCTTC. It yields the protein CASSSTGLNSYGYTF. The full variable domain, its missing parts supplied by reference TRBV7-8 and TRBJ1-2, is GAGVSQSPRYKVAKRGQDVALRCDPISGHVSLFWYQQALGQGPEFLTYFQNEAQLDKSGLPSDRFFAERPEGSVSTLKIQRTQQEDSAVYLCASSSTGLNSYGYTFGSGTRLTVV.

The genes are TRBV7-8 and TRBJ2-1, with D perhaps given as TRBD1 or TRBD2 (6 bases each). Trimming removed 5 bases from V and 2 bases from J, with 13 bases in between. CDR3 size: 15 residues. Germline V gives CDR1 SGHVS, CDR2 FQNEAQ. The CDR3 DNA sequence: TGTGCCAGCAGCCCTGGAGGGGGACCCTACAATGAGCAGTTCTTC. Encoded protein: CASSPGGGPYNEQFF.

V usage is TRBV10-3 and J usage is TRBJ2-3; 11 bases line up with TRBD1. V dropped 2 bases and J dropped 4; count of bases not matched to a gene: 8. This CDR3 has 17 amino acids. CDR1 ENHRY and CDR2 SYGVKD come from the germline V gene. CDR3 sequence reads: CAISERGGQGGADTQYF. CDR3 sequence (DNA): TGTGCCATCAGTGAGCGTGGGGGACAGGGGGGCGCAGATACGCAGTATTTT.

This clone was counted once. V usage is TRBV7-3 and J usage is TRBJ2-7, with 8 positions matching TRBD2. Germline V gene sequence: CDR1 SGHTA, CDR2 FQGTGA. The CDR3 contains 13 residues. The V and J ends lost 2 bases and 6 bases, in that order; junction bases with no gene match: 3. The CDR3 sequence is CASSLGLAGEQYF. The DNA for the CDR3 is TGTGCCAGCAGCTTAGGCCTAGCGGGCGAGCAGTACTTC.